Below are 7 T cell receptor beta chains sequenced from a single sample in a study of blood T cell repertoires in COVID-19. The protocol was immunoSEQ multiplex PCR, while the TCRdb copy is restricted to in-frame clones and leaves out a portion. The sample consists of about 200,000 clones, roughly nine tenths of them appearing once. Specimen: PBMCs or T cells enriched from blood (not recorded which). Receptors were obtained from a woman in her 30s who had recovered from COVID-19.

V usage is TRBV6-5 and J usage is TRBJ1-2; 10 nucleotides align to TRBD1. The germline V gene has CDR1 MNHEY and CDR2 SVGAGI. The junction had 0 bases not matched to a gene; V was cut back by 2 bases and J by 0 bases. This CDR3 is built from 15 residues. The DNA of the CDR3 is TGTGCCAGCAGTTACGGGACAGGGGCTAACTATGGCTACACCTTC. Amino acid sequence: CASSYGTGANYGYTF.

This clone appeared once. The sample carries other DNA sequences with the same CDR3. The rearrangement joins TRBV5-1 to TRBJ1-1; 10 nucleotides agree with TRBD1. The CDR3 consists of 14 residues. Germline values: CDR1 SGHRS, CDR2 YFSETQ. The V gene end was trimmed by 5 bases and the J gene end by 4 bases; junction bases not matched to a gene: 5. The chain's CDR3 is CASRRQGAVTEAFF. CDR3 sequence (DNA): TGCGCCAGCAGAAGACAGGGGGCCGTCACTGAAGCTTTCTTT.

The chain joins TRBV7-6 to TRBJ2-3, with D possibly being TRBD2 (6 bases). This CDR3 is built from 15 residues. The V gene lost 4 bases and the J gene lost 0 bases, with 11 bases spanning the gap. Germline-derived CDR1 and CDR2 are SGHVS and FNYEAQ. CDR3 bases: TGTGCCAGCAGCTCGACTAGTTGGAGCACAGATACGCAGTATTTT. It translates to CASSSTSWSTDTQYF.

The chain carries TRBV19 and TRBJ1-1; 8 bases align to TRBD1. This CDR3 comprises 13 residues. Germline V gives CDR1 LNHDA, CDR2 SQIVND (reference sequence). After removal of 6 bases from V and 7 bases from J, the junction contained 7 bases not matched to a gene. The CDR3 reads CASSTRGRNEAFF. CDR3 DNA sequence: TGTGCCAGTAGCACCAGGGGGCGGAATGAAGCTTTCTTT.

The CDR3 sequence: CASSLLAGETQYF. The CDR3 nucleotides are TGTGCCAGCAGTTTGTTAGCGGGAGAGACCCAGTACTTC. The chain uses TRBV12-3 or TRBV12-4 and TRBJ2-5; 7 nucleotides match TRBD2. The length of the CDR3 is 13 residues. V lost 3 bases, J lost 4 bases, and 2 bases stayed unmatched.

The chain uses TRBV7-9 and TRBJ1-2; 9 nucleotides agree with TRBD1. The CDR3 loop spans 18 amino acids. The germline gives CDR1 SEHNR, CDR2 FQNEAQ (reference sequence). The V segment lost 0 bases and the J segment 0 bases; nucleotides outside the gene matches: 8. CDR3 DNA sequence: TGTGCCAGCAGCTTAGCCCCGTGGGACAGGGAAACTAACTATGGCTACACCTTC. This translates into CASSLAPWDRETNYGYTF.

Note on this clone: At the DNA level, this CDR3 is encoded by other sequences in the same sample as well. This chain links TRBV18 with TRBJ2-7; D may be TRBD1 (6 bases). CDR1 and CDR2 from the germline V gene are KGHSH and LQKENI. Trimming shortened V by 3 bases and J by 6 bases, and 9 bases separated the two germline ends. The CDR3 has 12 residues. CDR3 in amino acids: CASSPDSSEQYF. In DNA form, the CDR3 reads TGTGCCAGCTCACCGGACAGTTCCGAGCAGTACTTC.